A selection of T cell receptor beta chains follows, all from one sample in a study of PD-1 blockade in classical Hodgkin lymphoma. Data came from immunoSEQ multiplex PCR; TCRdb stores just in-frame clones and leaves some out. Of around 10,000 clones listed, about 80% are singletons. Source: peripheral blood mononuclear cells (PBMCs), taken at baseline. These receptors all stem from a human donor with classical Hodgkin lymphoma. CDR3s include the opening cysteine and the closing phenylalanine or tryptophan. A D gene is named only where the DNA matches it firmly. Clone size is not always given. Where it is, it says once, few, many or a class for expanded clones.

CDR3 protein: CATSKGGRGAYNEQFF
CDR3 DNA: TGTGCCACCAGCAAGGGCGGGAGGGGCGCCTACAATGAGCAGTTCTTC
J gene: TRBJ2-1
V gene: TRBV15
clone size: -
D gene: TRBD2

CDR3 protein: CATSRGGRSTSNEQYF
CDR3 DNA: TGTGCCACCAGCAGAGGGGGACGATCTACTTCCAACGAGCAGTACTTC
J gene: TRBJ2-7
V gene: TRBV15
clone size: -
D gene: -

CDR3 protein: CSAVTTGSGNTIYF
CDR3 DNA: TGCAGCGCCGTCACCACAGGCTCTGGAAACACCATATATTTT
J gene: TRBJ1-3
V gene: TRBV29-1
clone size: few
D gene: -

CDR3 protein: CASSLSPTGGPEAFF
CDR3 DNA: TGTGCCAGCAGTTTATCCCCTACAGGGGGCCCCGAAGCTTTCTTT
J gene: TRBJ1-1
V gene: TRBV27
clone size: -
D gene: TRBD1

CDR3 protein: CASSPRDNSYEQYF
CDR3 DNA: TGTGCCAGCTCACCCCGGGACAACTCCTACGAGCAGTACTTC
J gene: TRBJ2-7
V gene: TRBV18
clone size: once
D gene: -

CDR3 protein: CAWSPGTSGRLETQYF
CDR3 DNA: TGTGCCTGGAGTCCCGGGACTAGCGGGAGATTAGAGACCCAGTACTTC
J gene: TRBJ2-5
V gene: TRBV30
clone size: few
D gene: TRBD2

CDR3 protein: CASSPLGLDQGSSQPQHF
CDR3 DNA: TGTGCCAGCAGCCCCCTAGGGCTTGACCAGGGGAGTTCGCAGCCCCAGCATTTT
J gene: TRBJ1-5
V gene: TRBV5-5
clone size: -
D gene: -

CDR3 protein: CASSQTSDSYEQYF
CDR3 DNA: TGTGCCAGCAGCCAAACTAGCGACTCCTACGAGCAGTACTTC
J gene: TRBJ2-7
V gene: TRBV11-2
clone size: -
D gene: TRBD2

CDR3 protein: CASRPRWTSGELFF
CDR3 DNA: TGTGCCAGCAGGCCCCGGTGGACCTCCGGGGAGCTGTTTTTT
J gene: TRBJ2-2
V gene: TRBV11-2
clone size: -
D gene: -

CDR3 protein: CASSQDIESGRKTDTQYF
CDR3 DNA: TGTGCCAGCAGCCAAGATATAGAAAGCGGGAGAAAGACAGATACGCAGTATTTT
J gene: TRBJ2-3
V gene: TRBV14
clone size: -
D gene: TRBD2

CDR3 protein: CASSPPAFGTPFF
CDR3 DNA: TGTGCCAGCAGTCCCCCAGCGTTTGGGACGCCGTTCTTC
J gene: TRBJ2-1
V gene: TRBV28
clone size: -
D gene: -

CDR3 protein: CASSESGRFNQPQHF
CDR3 DNA: TGCGCCAGCAGCGAATCGGGACGGTTCAATCAGCCCCAGCATTTT
J gene: TRBJ1-5
V gene: TRBV5-1
clone size: -
D gene: -

CDR3 protein: CASTADSYNEQFF
CDR3 DNA: TGTGCCAGCACCGCGGACAGTTACAATGAGCAGTTCTTC
J gene: TRBJ2-1
V gene: TRBV6-1
clone size: -
D gene: -

CDR3 protein: CASSLVGYTGELFF
CDR3 DNA: TGCGCCAGCAGCTTGGTGGGGTACACCGGGGAGCTGTTTTTT
J gene: TRBJ2-2
V gene: TRBV5-1
clone size: -
D gene: -

CDR3 protein: CASSDPFGQPQHF
CDR3 DNA: TGTGCCAGCAGTGACCCGTTTGGTCAGCCCCAGCATTTT
J gene: TRBJ1-5
V gene: TRBV28
clone size: few
D gene: -

CDR3 protein: CASSKGLAGANEQYF
CDR3 DNA: TGTGCCAGCTCAAAGGGACTAGCGGGAGCCAACGAGCAGTACTTC
J gene: TRBJ2-7
V gene: TRBV18
clone size: once
D gene: TRBD2

CDR3 protein: CASNGLISTDTQYF
CDR3 DNA: TGTGCCAGCAATGGACTTATTAGCACAGATACGCAGTATTTT
J gene: TRBJ2-3
V gene: TRBV10-3
clone size: few
D gene: -

CDR3 protein: CASSLDLGGPGANVLTF
CDR3 DNA: TGTGCCAGCAGCTTAGATTTAGGAGGGCCTGGGGCCAACGTCCTGACTTTC
J gene: TRBJ2-6
V gene: TRBV11-2
clone size: few
D gene: -

CDR3 protein: CASSPRGGYEQYF
CDR3 DNA: TGTGCCAGCAGTCCCCGCGGCGGTTACGAGCAGTACTTC
J gene: TRBJ2-7
V gene: TRBV6-5
clone size: medium-sized
D gene: -

CDR3 protein: CASSLGPQVGAGANVLTF
CDR3 DNA: TGTGCCAGCAGCTTGGGGCCACAGGTAGGGGCTGGGGCCAACGTCCTGACTTTC
J gene: TRBJ2-6
V gene: TRBV5-6
clone size: -
D gene: -

CDR3 protein: CATSRHNYEQYF
CDR3 DNA: TGTGCCACCAGCAGACACAACTACGAGCAGTACTTC
J gene: TRBJ2-7
V gene: TRBV15
clone size: few
D gene: -

CDR3 protein: CASSSLVGLLTEAFF
CDR3 DNA: TGTGCCAGCAGTTCCCTGGTGGGCTTATTAACTGAAGCTTTCTTT
J gene: TRBJ1-1
V gene: TRBV6-5
clone size: -
D gene: -

CDR3 protein: CASSRTGAGTQYF
CDR3 DNA: TGTGCCAGCAGCCGGACAGGGGCCGGAACCCAGTACTTC
J gene: TRBJ2-4
V gene: TRBV5-5
clone size: -
D gene: TRBD1

CDR3 protein: CASSPRAPFVGVPPNTGELFF
CDR3 DNA: TGTGCCAGCAGCCCCAGGGCCCCCTTTGTGGGAGTGCCCCCGAACACCGGGGAGCTGTTTTTT
J gene: TRBJ2-2
V gene: TRBV27
clone size: -
D gene: -

CDR3 protein: CASRTESYGYTF
CDR3 DNA: TGTGCCAGTAGGACAGAATCCTATGGCTACACCTTC
J gene: TRBJ1-2
V gene: TRBV19
clone size: few
D gene: -

CDR3 protein: CASSLTGTEFGELFF
CDR3 DNA: TGCGCCAGCAGCCTGACCGGGACAGAGTTCGGGGAGCTGTTTTTT
J gene: TRBJ2-2
V gene: TRBV4-1
clone size: -
D gene: TRBD1

CDR3 protein: CASSNTANSYNEQFF
CDR3 DNA: TGTGCCAGTAGTAATACAGCAAACTCCTACAATGAGCAGTTCTTC
J gene: TRBJ2-1
V gene: TRBV19
clone size: -
D gene: -

CDR3 protein: CASSTQVREKLFF
CDR3 DNA: TGTGCCAGCAGCACACAGGTCAGGGAAAAACTGTTTTTT
J gene: TRBJ1-4
V gene: TRBV7-2
clone size: -
D gene: -

CDR3 protein: CASSLWRAAFETQYF
CDR3 DNA: TGCGCCAGCAGCTTGTGGAGGGCGGCTTTCGAGACCCAGTACTTC
J gene: TRBJ2-5
V gene: TRBV5-1
clone size: once
D gene: -